This T cell receptor beta chain was captured in a study of regulatory T cells in long-lasting Graves disease. The time point denotes: persistent/refractory GD, antithyroid drugs over 5 years with positive TRAb. Scientists built the TCR library using RNA that was extracted from PBMCs. Graves' disease diagnoses followed American Thyroid Association guidelines. The patient group derived from an endocrinology department in Xi'an, China. CDR1 and CDR2 from the germline V gene are SGHTA and FQGNSA. The V end lost 3 bases, the J end lost 3 bases, and 9 bases lay between the germline ends. The CDR3 extends over 13 amino acids. CDR3-region Arm-PCR and iRepertoire HTBI primers produced the TCR beta libraries. MiXCR, run by TCRdb on the multiplex PCR reads, gives a single entry per CDR3 protein. The repertoire holds 700,000 or so distinct CDR3 sequences, with approximately 31% as singletons.

Here the sequenced sample was peripheral blood mononuclear cells (PBMCs), taken when the disease was refractory, from a patient treated with antithyroid drugs. The receptor was isolated from a female donor with Graves disease. The chain employs TRBV7-2 and TRBJ2-7; D remains unclear. The DNA for the CDR3 is TGTGCCAGCAGCTTGTTGGCGGACTACGAGCAGTACTTC. Translation: CASSLLADYEQYF.